Presented here are 27 T cell receptor beta chains from one specimen sequenced in a study of CD8+CD57+ T cells in acquired aplastic anemia. Selection for sequencing was limited to patients who had shown CD8+CD57+ cell expansion by flow cytometry. Profiles of TCR beta VDJ and CDR3 were generated from a genomic DNA template. MiXCR, run by TCRdb on the reads, gives a single entry per CDR3 protein. The sample lists 190,000 or so distinct CDR3 sequences; roughly half were seen once. Sequencing was performed on sorted CD4+, CD8+, or CD8+CD57+ T cells (not recorded which) from PBMCs. These receptor sequences come from a human donor with aplastic anemia.

This clonotype was seen repeatedly, ten times or more. CDR3 DNA sequence: TGTGCCAGCACCCTCAAAAGTAGGGAAATCGGCACAGATACGCAGTATTTT. Its protein is CASTLKSREIGTDTQYF. The chain has TRBV12-3 or TRBV12-4 and TRBJ2-3; D unclear. Deletions cut 7 bases from V and 1 base from J, with 21 bases between. There are 17 residues in the CDR3.

This clonotype was counted a few times. This chain joins TRBV7-3 and TRBJ2-5; D is perhaps TRBD2 (7 bases). CDR1 is SGHTA and CDR2 is FQGTGA in the germline V gene. The CDR3 contains 15 residues. The V and J ends lost 2 bases and 5 bases respectively, with 15 bases between them. For the CDR3, the DNA is TGTGCCAGCAGCTTAGAGGGGGGGCTAGTGGAGACCCAGTACTTC. Translation: CASSLEGGLVETQYF. The variable domain in full, with the rest retrieved from reference TRBV7-3 and TRBJ2-5, is GAGVSQTPSNKVTEKGKYVELRCDPISGHTALYWYRQSLGQGPEFLIYFQGTGAADDSGLPNDRFFAVRPEGSVSTLKIQRTERGDSAVYLCASSLEGGLVETQYFGPGTRLLVL.

At least ten counts were recorded for this clonotype. The V and J genes are TRBV7-9 and TRBJ1-1; 9 nucleotides line up with TRBD1. Trimming removed 7 bases from V and 3 bases from J; junction bases left unmatched: 6. This CDR3 contains 14 residues. Per the germline V gene, CDR1 is SEHNR and CDR2 is FQNEAQ (reference sequence). The CDR3 spells CASTPWDRDTEAFF. CDR3 bases: TGTGCCAGCACCCCCTGGGACAGGGACACTGAAGCTTTCTTT.

The chain links TRBV2 to TRBJ2-7; 9 nucleotides agree with TRBD1. Trimming at V came to 1 base and at J to 5 bases, leaving 6 bases not matched to a gene. This CDR3 spans 15 amino acids. Germline assignment: CDR1 SNHLY and CDR2 FYNNEI. CDR3 loop: CASSEGGQGTNEQYF. As DNA, the CDR3 is TGTGCCAGCAGTGAAGGAGGACAGGGGACGAACGAGCAGTACTTC.

The rearrangement joins TRBV7-3 to TRBJ2-2; D remains unclear. V lost 1 base and J 0 bases, leaving 3 bases between the germline ends. The germline V gene encodes CDR1 SGHTA and CDR2 FQGTGA. The CDR3 extends over 14 amino acids. CDR3 sequence (DNA): TGTGCCAGCAGCTTAAGCCCGAACACCGGGGAGCTGTTTTTT. Protein product: CASSLSPNTGELFF.

With regard to this clonotype: As the CDR3 is not closed by the conserved phenylalanine or tryptophan, this likely results from a read error. V usage is TRBV7-6 and J usage is TRBJ2-3; D is unclear. The CDR3 extends over 12 amino acids. From germline, CDR1 is SGHVS and CDR2 FNYEAQ. V was shortened by 5 bases and J by 7 bases, with 10 bases between the two germline ends. CDR3 nucleotides: TGTGCCAGCAGCCCCCCCACCAATACGCAGTATCTT. It codes for CASSPPTNTQYL.

The rearrangement joins TRBV20-1 to TRBJ1-2, with D hard to call. The V gene's germline CDR1 is DFQATT and CDR2 SNEGSKA (reference sequence). CDR3 length equals 12 residues. Trimming pared 1 base from V and 4 bases from J, leaving 7 bases between. CDR3 amino acids: CSARGTTYGYTF. The DNA of the CDR3 is TGCAGTGCTAGAGGGACCACCTATGGCTACACCTTC.

This clonotype was observed many times. The chain is built from TRBV5-6 and TRBJ1-6; D might be TRBD1 (5 bases). The germline V gene encodes CDR1 SGHDT and CDR2 YYEEEE. This CDR3 comprises 14 residues. V lost 4 bases and J 3 bases, leaving 8 bases between the germline ends. The CDR3 loop is CASSVDNYNSPLHF. The CDR3 DNA follows: TGTGCCAGCAGCGTGGACAACTATAATTCACCCCTCCACTTT. The full variable domain, rest sourced from reference TRBV5-6 and TRBJ1-6, is DAGVTQSPTHLIKTRGQQVTLRCSPKSGHDTVSWYQQALGQGPQFIFQYYEEEERQRGNFPDRFSGHQFPNYSSELNVNALLLGDSALYLCASSVDNYNSPLHFGNGTRLTVT.

This clonotype was seen ten or more times. The chain links TRBV20-1 to TRBJ2-5; possible D gene TRBD1, 6 bases. This CDR3 region has 12 residues. The V gene's germline CDR1 is DFQATT and CDR2 SNEGSKA (reference sequence). The ends were cut back, 6 bases at V and 4 bases at J, with 12 bases in the middle. The CDR3 sequence is CSAQGGLETQYF. CDR3 nucleotides: TGCAGTGCCCAAGGGGGTTTAGAGACCCAGTACTTC.

This clonotype was seen at least ten times. V and J are TRBV6-1 and TRBJ1-5; D remains ambiguous. The germline gives CDR1 MNHNS, CDR2 SASEGT. Trimming took 10 bases from V and 0 from J, leaving 7 bases between them. The CDR3 runs to 12 residues. CDR3 in amino acids: CATLSSNQPQHF. CDR3 nucleotides: TGTGCCACCTTAAGTAGCAATCAGCCCCAGCATTTT.

V usage is TRBV4-3 and J usage is TRBJ2-7, with D uncertain. Trimming removed 1 base from V and 1 base from J, with 8 bases in between. CDR1 is LGHNA and CDR2 is YSLEER in the germline V gene. This CDR3 is 14 amino acids long. DNA for the CDR3: TGCGCCAGCAGCCAAGTAGAAGGGTCCTACGAGCAGTACTTC. Protein sequence: CASSQVEGSYEQYF.

This clonotype was seen only once. The chain employs TRBV5-1 and TRBJ2-1, with 10 bases matching TRBD2. The CDR3 covers 16 residues. The germline CDR1 and CDR2 sequences are SGHRS and YFSETQ. Losses at the gene ends were 3 bases for V and 6 bases for J; bases not matched to a gene: 9. CDR3 loop: CASSSTSGLSGNEQFF. The CDR3 region has the DNA TGCGCCAGCAGCTCGACTAGCGGGTTATCGGGCAATGAGCAGTTCTTC.

As concerns this clonotype: Mismatch with germline at one junction end may stem from a read error. The chain is built from TRBV6-1 and TRBJ2-3; TRBD1 might be the D (6 bases). The germline V gene has CDR1 MNHNS and CDR2 SASEGT. The CDR3 consists of 13 residues. For the CDR3, the DNA is TGTGCCAGCAGTGAGGGGGCCACAGATGCGCAGTATTTT. Amino acids: CASSEGATDAQYF.

The gene calls are TRBV19 and TRBJ2-4; 7 nucleotides align to TRBD1. J lost 6 bases, V lost 3 bases, and 5 bases had no gene match. From germline, CDR1 is LNHDA and CDR2 SQIVND (reference sequence). This CDR3 region has 14 residues. In DNA form, the CDR3 reads TGTGCCAGTAGTATTGGGACAGAGGGAAACATTCAGTACTTC. Amino acids: CASSIGTEGNIQYF.

This clonotype showed up many times. This chain connects TRBV5-4 to TRBJ1-4; TRBD1 might be the D (5 bases). Trimming pared 5 bases from V and 0 bases from J, leaving 11 bases between. This CDR3 has 15 residues. The germline V gene has CDR1 SGHNT and CDR2 YYREEE (reference sequence). The CDR3 region is CASRAGTATNEKLFF. The CDR3 bases are TGTGCCAGCAGAGCAGGGACTGCAACTAATGAAAAACTGTTTTTT.

The rearrangement links TRBV19 to TRBJ2-1; no definite D call. Germline V gives CDR1 LNHDA, CDR2 SQIVND (reference sequence). V lost 7 bases, J lost 0 bases, and 19 bases lay in between. The CDR3 runs to 17 residues. The CDR3 DNA is TGTGCCAGTACCCTTGACCCTCGTGGGCTCTCCTACAATGAGCAGTTCTTC. It encodes CASTLDPRGLSYNEQFF. The variable domain in full, completed from reference TRBV19 and TRBJ2-1, reads DGGITQSPKYLFRKEGQNVTLSCEQNLNHDAMYWYRQDPGQGLRLIYYSQIVNDFQKGDIAEGYSVSREKKESFPLTVTSAQKNPTAFYLCASTLDPRGLSYNEQFFGPGTRLTVL.

This clonotype was seen many times. The chain couples TRBV4-1 to TRBJ1-2; the D gene is possibly TRBD1 (5 bases). Trimming took off 0 bases at V and 7 bases at J, with 15 bases between the two ends. Germline loops: CDR1 MGHRA, CDR2 YSYEKL. The CDR3 is 15 residues long. CDR3 DNA: TGCGCCAGCAGCCAAGATAGTAGAACAGGTCTTGGCTACACCTTC. This encodes CASSQDSRTGLGYTF.

In its sample, this clonotype was seen once. V is TRBV28 and J is TRBJ2-7, with 11 bases fitting TRBD2. V shed 4 bases, J shed 3 bases, and the junction held 8 bases outside the gene matches. The CDR3 has 16 amino acids. Germline V CDR1 and CDR2: MDHEN, SYDVKM. CDR3 protein: CASSSPLAGGNYEQYF. The CDR3 DNA is TGTGCCAGCAGTTCCCCGCTAGCGGGAGGTAACTACGAGCAGTACTTC.

The table lists this clonotype with a few counts. The rearrangement uses TRBV24-1 and TRBJ2-5; D may match TRBD1 or TRBD2 (7 bases each). With 3 bases removed from V and 4 bases from J, the gap between germline ends came to 14 bases. CDR1 and CDR2 (germline): KGHDR, SFDVKD. CDR3 size: 15 residues. CDR3 DNA sequence: TGTGCCACCAGTGATCCAACAGGGGAGGGAGAGACCCAGTACTTC. Its protein product is CATSDPTGEGETQYF.

This sequence joins TRBV24-1 and TRBJ1-6; 8 nucleotides align to TRBD1. Germline-derived CDR1 and CDR2 are KGHDR and SFDVKD. The CDR3 covers 15 residues. The J segment lost 5 bases and the V segment lost 11 bases, leaving 10 bases of the junction unmatched. CDR3 region: CAIQAGGVNNSPLHF. The CDR3 DNA follows: TGTGCCATCCAAGCAGGGGGCGTGAATAATTCACCCCTCCACTTT.

V and J are TRBV2 and TRBJ2-3, with 7 bases matching TRBD1. CDR1 is SNHLY and CDR2 is FYNNEI in the germline V gene. This CDR3 has 14 amino acids. The J segment lost 0 bases and the V segment lost 4 bases, leaving 1 base of the junction unmatched. CDR3 residues: CASSGQGSTDTQYF. CDR3 bases: TGTGCCAGCAGTGGACAGGGTAGCACAGATACGCAGTATTTT. The full variable domain, completed using reference TRBV2 and TRBJ2-3, is EPEVTQTPSHQVTQMGQEVILRCVPISNHLYFYWYRQILGQKVEFLVSFYNNEISEKSEIFDDQFSVERPDGSNFTLKIRSTKLEDSAMYFCASSGQGSTDTQYFGPGTRLTVL.

This sequence joins TRBV19 and TRBJ2-3; 9 nucleotides agree with TRBD1. Germline-derived CDR1 and CDR2 are LNHDA and SQIVND (reference sequence). V shed 8 bases and J 0 bases; nucleotides not matched to a gene: 3. This CDR3 contains 14 residues. The CDR3 nucleotides read TGTGCCAGTGGGACAGGGCCTAGCACAGATACGCAGTATTTT. Protein: CASGTGPSTDTQYF.

This clonotype was seen once. The rearrangement joins TRBV29-1 to TRBJ2-2; D unclear. The V gene's germline CDR1 is SQVTM and CDR2 ANQGSEA. The CDR3 loop spans 13 amino acids. V shed 5 bases and J shed 7 bases, with 14 bases lying between them. The CDR3 protein is CSVIDLIGGELFF. The CDR3, as DNA: TGCAGCGTTATAGACCTCATTGGCGGGGAGCTGTTTTTT.

This clonotype was detected only a few times. V is TRBV25-1 and J is TRBJ2-2; 11 bases line up with TRBD2. This CDR3 region has 13 residues. The J segment lost 4 bases and the V segment lost 8 bases, leaving 0 bases of the junction unmatched. CDR1 and CDR2 from the germline V gene are MGHDK and SYGVNS. CDR3 DNA sequence: TGTGCCAGCGGACTAGCGGGCACCGGGGAGCTGTTTTTT. The encoded protein is CASGLAGTGELFF.

This clonotype has a count of ten or more. This chain links TRBV10-3 with TRBJ1-4; 8 nucleotides match TRBD1. The germline CDR1 and CDR2 sequences are ENHRY and SYGVKD. The CDR3 covers 14 residues. Unmatched junction bases numbered 4, after V lost 6 bases and J lost 4 bases. CDR3 in DNA: TGTGCCATCAGATCGGACAGGGATAATGAAAAACTGTTTTTT. It specifies CAIRSDRDNEKLFF.

The genes are TRBV29-1 and TRBJ2-3, with a weak D call TRBD2 (5 bases). Germline-derived CDR1 and CDR2 are SQVTM and ANQGSEA. V dropped 5 bases and J dropped 2 bases, with 8 bases sitting between them. The CDR3 sequence is 12 residues long. CDR3 nucleotide sequence: TGCAGCGTTCCTGACTACACAGATACGCAGTATTTT. This codes for CSVPDYTDTQYF.

The J gene is TRBJ2-1, the V gene TRBV11-1; maybe TRBD2 (7 bases). This CDR3 is 18 amino acids long. The germline V and J ends were trimmed by 1 base and 3 bases, with 19 bases remaining between them. Germline V lookup: CDR1 SGHAT, CDR2 FQDESV (reference sequence). In nucleotides, the CDR3 is TGTGCCAGCAGCTTAGTCCAGGGGCAGCGGGGATACTACAATGAGCAGTTCTTC. Its translation: CASSLVQGQRGYYNEQFF.